This TCR beta chain was obtained from a study of cytomegalovirus exposure and HLA in healthy donors. The CDR3 contains 15 residues. Looked up from germline, CDR1 is SGHRS and CDR2 is YFSETQ. Trimming took 0 bases from V and 2 from J, leaving 12 bases between them. The PCR was carried out with 60 Vbeta primers and 13 Jbeta primers. Libraries were prepared by immunoSEQ multiplex PCR; TCRdb keeps only in-frame clonotypes and omits some of them. The top ten clones hold 2.8% of a sample with more than 130,000 clones, 60% to 85% of them seen once. As for this clone: Its antigen is undetermined.

Study-level results: Being productive about 87% or about 30% of the time was typical of most TCR beta V segments in an earlier analysis. TCR beta chain V- and J-gene trimming was linked, in a later analysis, to a missense variant in DCLRE1C.

The sample taken for sequencing was PBMCs. This chain links TRBV5-1 with TRBJ2-7; D might be TRBD1 (5 bases). The TCR comes from a male donor in good health and CMV-seronegative. The CDR3 reads CASSLGAGHTYEQYF. CDR3 DNA: TGCGCCAGCAGCTTGGGGGCAGGGCATACCTACGAGCAGTACTTC.